This record covers a single TCR beta chain. Its antigen target is currently unknown. No base quality information exists; no much larger clone differs at one position. The sample belongs to a study of blood T cell repertoires in COVID-19 (dated by TCRdb to 2020 to 2022). Regarding the research as a whole: Samples covering the acute and convalescent phases of COVID-19 were provided by collaborators in the United States, Italy and Spain. The prospective study material was composed of cDNA or gDNA derived from T cells, B-cell-depleted T cells, or PBMCs. Subjects who had been exposed to COVID-19, were actively infected with it, or had recovered from it provided the deeply sampled blood TCRbeta repertoires that made up the dataset. The repertoires were made available in a free public database intended to serve as a resource for research on the immune response to SARS-CoV-2. Samples were obtained from the ongoing ImmuneRACE study (first 160 participants) and from about 1,300 subjects provided by 6 global collaborators. Nearly every sample came with metadata listing a de-identified subject ID, COVID-19 status, age in years and sex. Where available, HLA class I and class II types were obtained from metadata supplied by the sample provider rather than from assay-based typing.

TCRbeta CDR3 regions were amplified from genomic DNA using the immunoSEQ Assay, a bias-controlled multiplex PCR. As for how the authors treated the data: Within the assay, amplification of reference gene primers was used to estimate how many nucleated cells each sample contained. Sequence reads were collapsed and filtered to measure the absolute abundance of every unique TCRbeta CDR3 rearrangement. For each sample, productive Simpson clonality was calculated by taking the square root of Simpson's diversity index across productive rearrangements. The immuneACCESS repertoire file appears here via TCRdb, limited to in-frame rearrangements. These files lack a portion of the clones; in checked studies, under half of the deficit traces to unresolved V genes, and the cause of the others is not known. That table is the source of V, J and clone size, and D and trimming were worked out from the DNA. Present in this sample are around 190,000 clones, roughly 91% of which were seen just once. About 4.2% of the sample comes from the top ten.

From cysteine to phenylalanine, the CDR3 is 22 amino acids long. Left in the record is the CDR3 DNA by itself, 66 bases read in frame from the first base. The trim is 6 bases for V and 5 bases for J, with a gap of 41 bases between the germline ends. Sequences MNHEY (CDR1) and SVGEGT (CDR2) are obtained from the germline V gene. Broad study findings and their caveats: The amount of clinical and demographic metadata varied by source and participant and was provided uncurated.

Collaborating institutions collected whole blood in K2EDTA tubes following their own protocols. Collaborator samples were shipped for TCRbeta analysis as frozen whole blood, isolated PBMCs, or DNA extracted from either sample type. The sample was peripheral blood. This TCR was recovered from a human donor in a cohort sampled during active COVID-19. The rearrangement combines TRBV6-2 or TRBV6-3 with TRBJ2-7; TRBD1 could be the D gene, as 5 bases match. The CDR3 amino acid sequence is: CASSPPGSILIREDVDFNEQYF. The nucleotide sequence reads TGTGCCAGCAGCCCACCAGGGTCCATCCTAATAAGAGAGGACGTTGACTTCAACGAGCAGTACTTC.